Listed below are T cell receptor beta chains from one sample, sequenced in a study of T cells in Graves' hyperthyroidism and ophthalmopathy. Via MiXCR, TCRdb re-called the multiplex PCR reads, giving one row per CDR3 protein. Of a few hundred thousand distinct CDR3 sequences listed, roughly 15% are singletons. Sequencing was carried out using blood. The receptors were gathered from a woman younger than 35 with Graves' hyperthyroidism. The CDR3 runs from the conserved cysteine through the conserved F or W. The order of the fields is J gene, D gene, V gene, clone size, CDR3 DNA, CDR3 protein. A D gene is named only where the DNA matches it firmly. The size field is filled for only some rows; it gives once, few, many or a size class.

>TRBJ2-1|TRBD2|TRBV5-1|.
TGCGCCAGCAGCAGGGAAGGACTAGCGGGAGGTATCTCCTACAATGAGCAGTTCTTC
CASSREGLAGGISYNEQFF
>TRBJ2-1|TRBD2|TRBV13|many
TGTGCCAGCAGCCGGAAGACTAGCGGAGTTAACAATGAGCAGTTCTTC
CASSRKTSGVNNEQFF
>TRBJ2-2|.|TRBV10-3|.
TGTGCCACCAAGACAGACACAGATCACACCGGGGAGCTGTTTTTT
CATKTDTDHTGELFF
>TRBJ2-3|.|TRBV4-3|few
TGCGCCAGCAGCCAATCCTCGGGGGACACAGATACGCAGTATTTT
CASSQSSGDTDTQYF
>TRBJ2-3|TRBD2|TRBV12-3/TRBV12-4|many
TGTGCCAGCAGACCTCGGACTAGCGGGAGAGGGTCCACAGATACGCAGTATTTT
CASRPRTSGRGSTDTQYF
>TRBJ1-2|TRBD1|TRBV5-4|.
TGTGCCAGCAGCCCGGAAGGGGGCCGAGGCTACACCTTC
CASSPEGGRGYTF
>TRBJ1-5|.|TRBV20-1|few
TGCAGTGCTTCTGGACAGCTGAGTGGTCAGCCCCAGCATTTT
CSASGQLSGQPQHF
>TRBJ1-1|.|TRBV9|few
TGTGCCAGCAGCGGAGCGACAGTAAACACTGAAGCTTTCTTT
CASSGATVNTEAFF
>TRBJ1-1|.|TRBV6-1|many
TGTGCCAGCACCACAGGTTTGGGCACTGAAGCTTTCTTT
CASTTGLGTEAFF
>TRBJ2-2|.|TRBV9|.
TGTGCCAGCAGCGTAGAGGCGCAGGTTAACACCGGGGAGCTGTTTTTT
CASSVEAQVNTGELFF
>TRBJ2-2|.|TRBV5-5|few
TGTGCCAGCAGCATCGGGACTTTCGGGGAGCTGTTTTTT
CASSIGTFGELFF
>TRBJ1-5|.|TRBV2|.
TGTGCCAGCAGTGGAGGTTTGAATCAGCCCCAGCATTTT
CASSGGLNQPQHF
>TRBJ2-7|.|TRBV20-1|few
TGCAGTGCTGAGTTGGGGGACGAGCAGTACTTC
CSAELGDEQYF
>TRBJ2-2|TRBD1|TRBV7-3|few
TGTGCCAGCAGCTTTGGGGGACAGCTGTACACCGGGGAGCTGTTTTTT
CASSFGGQLYTGELFF
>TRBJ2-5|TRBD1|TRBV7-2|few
TGTGCCAGCAGCTTATCGGGGACAGGTTACCAAGAGACCCAGTACTTC
CASSLSGTGYQETQYF
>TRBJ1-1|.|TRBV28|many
TGTGCCAGCAGTTTTGGACAGAGCACTGAAGCTTTCTTT
CASSFGQSTEAFF
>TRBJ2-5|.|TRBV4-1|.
TGCGCCAGCAGCCGTGGGGACACACAAGAGACCCAGTACTTC
CASSRGDTQETQYF
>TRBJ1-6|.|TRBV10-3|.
TGTGCCATCAGTGAGAACAACGATTCACCCCTCCACTTT
CAISENNDSPLHF
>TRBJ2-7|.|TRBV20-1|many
TGCAGTGCTAGAGCTCCCGGGACCTCCTTCGACGAGCAGTACTTC
CSARAPGTSFDEQYF
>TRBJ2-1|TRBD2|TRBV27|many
TGTGCCAGCCGTCCACTAGCGGGAGGGTTAATTGGCAATGAGCAGTTCTTC
CASRPLAGGLIGNEQFF
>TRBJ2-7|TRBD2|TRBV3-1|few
TGTGCCAGCAGCCTCCGGACTAGCGGGAGTAGCGAGCAGTACTTC
CASSLRTSGSSEQYF
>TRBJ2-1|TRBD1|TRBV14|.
TGTGCCAGCAGCCAAGAGGAGACAGGGATCTTGGATGAGCAGTTCTTC
CASSQEETGILDEQFF
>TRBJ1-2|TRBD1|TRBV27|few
TGTGCCAGCAGTTTGGACAGGGGGCTGTATGGCTACACCTTC
CASSLDRGLYGYTF
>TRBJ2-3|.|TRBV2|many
TGTGCCACCCAAATGGAGGCAGATACGCAGTATTTT
CATQMEADTQYF
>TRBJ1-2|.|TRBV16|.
TGTGCCAGCAGCCAATCCGAGGGACCCCAATATGGCTACACCTTC
CASSQSEGPQYGYTF
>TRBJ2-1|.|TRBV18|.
TGTGCCAGCTCACCACTTATTTCGGGTTTAGGGGGATTTCGCAATGAGCAGTTCTTC
CASSPLISGLGGFRNEQFF
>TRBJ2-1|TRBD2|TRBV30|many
TGTGCCTGGAGTGGACTAGCGGGAGCGGGTGAGCAGTTCTTC
CAWSGLAGAGEQFF
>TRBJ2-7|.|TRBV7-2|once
TGTGCCAGCAGCTTTACACCGGCGACAGGCTCCTACGAGCAGTACTTC
CASSFTPATGSYEQYF
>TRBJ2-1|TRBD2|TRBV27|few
TGTGCCAGCAGTTTACAACTAGCGGGGGCCTACAATGAGCAGTTCTTC
CASSLQLAGAYNEQFF
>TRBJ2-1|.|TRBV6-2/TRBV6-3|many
TGTGCCAGCAGTCCCACAGCGGACTACAATGAGCAGTTCTTC
CASSPTADYNEQFF
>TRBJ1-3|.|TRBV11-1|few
TGTGCCAGCAGCCCGGTCGGTGGCGGACGAAACACCATATATTTT
CASSPVGGGRNTIYF
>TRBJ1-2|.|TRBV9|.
TGTGCCAGCAGCGCCGCATTGGGGTTTCACTATGGCTACACCTTC
CASSAALGFHYGYTF
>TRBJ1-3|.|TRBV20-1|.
TGCAGTGCCCCCGGGACCCTCGGAAACACCATATATTTT
CSAPGTLGNTIYF
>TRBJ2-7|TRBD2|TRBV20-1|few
TGCAGTGCTCTCCGACTAGCGGAGAAAAACGAGCAGTACTTC
CSALRLAEKNEQYF
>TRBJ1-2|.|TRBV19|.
TGTGCCAGTACCGGGCTTTTTGAGGGTAGTGGCTACACCTTC
CASTGLFEGSGYTF
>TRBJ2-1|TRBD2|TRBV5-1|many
TGCGCCAGCAGCTTGGTAGGACTAGCGGGAGCCAGTGAGCAGTTCTTC
CASSLVGLAGASEQFF
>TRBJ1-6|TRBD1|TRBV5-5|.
TGCGCCAGCAGCAAGGGGACAGCTAATTCACCCCTCCACTTT
CASSKGTANSPLHF
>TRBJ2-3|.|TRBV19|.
TGTGCCAGTACCCCCGATTGGGACACAGATACGCAGTATTTT
CASTPDWDTDTQYF
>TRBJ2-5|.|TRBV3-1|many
TGTGCCAGCAGCCAATCGGAAGAGACCCAGTACTTC
CASSQSEETQYF
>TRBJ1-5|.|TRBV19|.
TGTGCCAGTAGCCTCGGACGGCTAAATCAGCCCCAGCATTTT
CASSLGRLNQPQHF
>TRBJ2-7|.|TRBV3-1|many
TGTGCCAGCAGCCAAGATCTCGGGGCCACCTACGAGCAGTACTTC
CASSQDLGATYEQYF
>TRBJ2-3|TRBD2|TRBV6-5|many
TGTGCCAGCAGTTACTCACTAGCGGGAGGAGGTACGCAGTATTTT
CASSYSLAGGGTQYF
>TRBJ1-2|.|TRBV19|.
TGTGCCAGTACGGAACATCCTAACTATGGCTACACCTTC
CASTEHPNYGYTF
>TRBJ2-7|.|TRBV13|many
TGTGCCAGCAGCCGCGCCGGGGATCGCGCCTACGAGCAGTACTTC
CASSRAGDRAYEQYF
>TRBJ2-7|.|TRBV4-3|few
TGCGCCAGCAGCCAAGATAGTTCACAGGCTATTTCCTACGAGCAGTACTTC
CASSQDSSQAISYEQYF
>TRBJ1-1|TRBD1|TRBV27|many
TGTGCCAGCAGAACATCTTTACCCCCAGGAGCAGGGGGGGTATTGTTTCTTACGAACACTGAAGCTTTCTTT
CASRTSLPPGAGGVLFLTNTEAFF
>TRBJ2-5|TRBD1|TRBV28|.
TGTGCCAGCAGTCTAACCGGGACAGGAACCCAAGAGACCCAGTACTTC
CASSLTGTGTQETQYF
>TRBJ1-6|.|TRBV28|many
TGTGCCAGCAGATTCTTCTGGACGCTCCGGGAAGGAAATAATTCACCCCTCCACTTT
CASRFFWTLREGNNSPLHF
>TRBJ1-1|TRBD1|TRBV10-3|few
TGTGCCATCAGGGAGACAGGGGGGAACACTGAAGCTTTCTTT
CAIRETGGNTEAFF
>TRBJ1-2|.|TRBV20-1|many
TGCAGTGCTAGCGCTTTGGGGGGTAACTATGGCTACACCTTC
CSASALGGNYGYTF
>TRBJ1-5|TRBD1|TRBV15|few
TGTGCCACCAGCCGGGAGGACAGGGCTCAGCCCCAGCATTTT
CATSREDRAQPQHF
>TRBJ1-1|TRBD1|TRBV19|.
TGTGCCAGTATTGGGACAGGGCTGAACACTGAAGCTTTCTTT
CASIGTGLNTEAFF
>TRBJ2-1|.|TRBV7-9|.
TGTGCCAGCAGCTTAATCAGGGATTCCTACAATGAGCAGTTCTTC
CASSLIRDSYNEQFF
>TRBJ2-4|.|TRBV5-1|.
TGCGCCAGCAGCTCGGGGGATAAAAACATTCAGTACTTC
CASSSGDKNIQYF
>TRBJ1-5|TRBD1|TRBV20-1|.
TGCAGTGCCACAAGGGGGCCAGGGATTGTCAATCAGCCCCAGCATTTT
CSATRGPGIVNQPQHF
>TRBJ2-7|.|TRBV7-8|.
TGTGCCAGCAGCCTGGGACTTGTCCTTTACGAGCAGTACTTC
CASSLGLVLYEQYF
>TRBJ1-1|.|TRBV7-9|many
TGTGCCAGCAGCTCCTACAGGGTGCGGGACACTGAAGCTTTCTTT
CASSSYRVRDTEAFF